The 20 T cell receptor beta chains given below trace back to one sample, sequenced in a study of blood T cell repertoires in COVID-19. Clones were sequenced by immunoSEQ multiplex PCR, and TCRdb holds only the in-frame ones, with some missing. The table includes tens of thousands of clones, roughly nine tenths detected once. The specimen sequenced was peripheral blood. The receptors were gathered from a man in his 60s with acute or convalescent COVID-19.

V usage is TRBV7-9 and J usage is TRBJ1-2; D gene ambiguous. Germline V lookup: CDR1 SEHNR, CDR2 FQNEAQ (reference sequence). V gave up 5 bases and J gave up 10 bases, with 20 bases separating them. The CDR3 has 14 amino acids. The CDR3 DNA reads TGTGCCAGCAGCCCAACGTCATGGAGGGAGGACTACACCTTC. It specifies CASSPTSWREDYTF.

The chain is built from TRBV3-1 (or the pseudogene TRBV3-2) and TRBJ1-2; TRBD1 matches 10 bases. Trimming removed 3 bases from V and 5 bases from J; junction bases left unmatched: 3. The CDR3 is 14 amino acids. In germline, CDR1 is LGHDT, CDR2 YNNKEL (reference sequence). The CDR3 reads CASSQPGQGYGYTF. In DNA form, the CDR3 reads TGTGCCAGCAGCCAGCCGGGACAGGGGTATGGCTACACCTTC.

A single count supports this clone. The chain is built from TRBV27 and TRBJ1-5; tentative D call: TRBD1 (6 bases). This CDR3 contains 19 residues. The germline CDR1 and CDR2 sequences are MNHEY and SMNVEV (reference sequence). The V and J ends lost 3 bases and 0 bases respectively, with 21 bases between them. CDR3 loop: CASSFPQQGRTHSNQPQHF. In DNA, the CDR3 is TGTGCCAGCAGTTTCCCTCAACAGGGTCGGACCCATAGCAATCAGCCCCAGCATTTT.

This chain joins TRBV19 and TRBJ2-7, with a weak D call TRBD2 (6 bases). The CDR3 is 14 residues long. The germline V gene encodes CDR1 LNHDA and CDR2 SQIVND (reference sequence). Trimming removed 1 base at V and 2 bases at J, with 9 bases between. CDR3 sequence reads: CASSIGGGTYEQYF. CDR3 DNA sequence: TGTGCCAGTAGTATAGGAGGAGGGACCTACGAGCAGTACTTC.

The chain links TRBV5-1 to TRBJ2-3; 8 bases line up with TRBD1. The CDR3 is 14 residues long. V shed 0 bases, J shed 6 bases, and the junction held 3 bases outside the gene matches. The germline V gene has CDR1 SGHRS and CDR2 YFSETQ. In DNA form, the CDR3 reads TGCGCCAGCAGCTTGGGACAGGGGATGGATACGCAGTATTTT. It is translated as CASSLGQGMDTQYF. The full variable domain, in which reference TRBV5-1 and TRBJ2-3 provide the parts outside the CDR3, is KAGVTQTPRYLIKTRGQQVTLSCSPISGHRSVSWYQQTPGQGLQFLFEYFSETQRNKGNFPGRFSGRQFSNSRSEMNVSTLELGDSALYLCASSLGQGMDTQYFGPGTRLTVL.

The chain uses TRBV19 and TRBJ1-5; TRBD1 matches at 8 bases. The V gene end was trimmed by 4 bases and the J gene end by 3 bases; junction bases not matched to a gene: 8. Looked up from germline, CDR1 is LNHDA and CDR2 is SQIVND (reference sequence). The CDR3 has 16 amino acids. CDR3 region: CASSNRDRTSNQPQHF. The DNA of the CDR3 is TGTGCCAGTAGTAACCGGGACAGGACCTCCAATCAGCCCCAGCATTTT.

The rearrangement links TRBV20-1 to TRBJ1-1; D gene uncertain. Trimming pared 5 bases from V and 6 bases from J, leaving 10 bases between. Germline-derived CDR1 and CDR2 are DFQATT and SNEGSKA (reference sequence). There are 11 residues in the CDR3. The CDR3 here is CSAQDFPEAFF. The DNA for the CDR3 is TGCAGTGCTCAGGATTTCCCTGAAGCTTTCTTT.

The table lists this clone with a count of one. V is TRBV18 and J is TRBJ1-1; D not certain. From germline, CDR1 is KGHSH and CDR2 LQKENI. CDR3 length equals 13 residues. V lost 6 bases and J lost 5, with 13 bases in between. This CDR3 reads CASSSTRETEAFF. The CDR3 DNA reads TGTGCCAGCTCGTCGACCCGGGAGACTGAAGCTTTCTTT.

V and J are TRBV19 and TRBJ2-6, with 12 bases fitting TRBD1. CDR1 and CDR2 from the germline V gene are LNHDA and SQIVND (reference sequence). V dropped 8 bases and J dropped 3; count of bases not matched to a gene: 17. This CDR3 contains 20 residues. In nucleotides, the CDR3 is TGTGCCAGTCGACGACTGGGACAGGGGGCGACTTCCTATGGGGCCAACGTCCTGACTTTC. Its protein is CASRRLGQGATSYGANVLTF.

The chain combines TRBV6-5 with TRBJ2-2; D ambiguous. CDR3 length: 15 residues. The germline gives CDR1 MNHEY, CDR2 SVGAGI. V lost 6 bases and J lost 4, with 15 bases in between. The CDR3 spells CASRLQSKLTGELFF. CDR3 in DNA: TGTGCCAGCAGGCTCCAATCTAAGCTCACCGGGGAGCTGTTTTTT.

CDR3: CASSLASGTGAGHEKLFF. The CDR3 DNA follows: TGCGCCAGCAGCTTGGCATCCGGGACAGGTGCAGGACATGAAAAACTGTTTTTT. The chain combines TRBV5-1 with TRBJ1-4; TRBD1 matches at 8 bases. The V segment lost 0 bases and the J segment 6 bases; nucleotides outside the gene matches: 13. The CDR3 runs to 18 residues. The germline gives CDR1 SGHRS, CDR2 YFSETQ.

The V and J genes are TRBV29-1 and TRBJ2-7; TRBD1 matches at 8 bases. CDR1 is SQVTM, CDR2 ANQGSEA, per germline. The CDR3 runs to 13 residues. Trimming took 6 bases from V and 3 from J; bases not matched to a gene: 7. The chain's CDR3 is CSVGDRPDYEQYF. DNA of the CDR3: TGCAGCGTGGGGGACAGGCCTGACTACGAGCAGTACTTC.

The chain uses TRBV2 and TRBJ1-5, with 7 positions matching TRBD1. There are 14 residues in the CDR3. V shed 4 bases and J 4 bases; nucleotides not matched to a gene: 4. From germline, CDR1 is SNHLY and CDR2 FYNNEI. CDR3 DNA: TGTGCCAGCAGTGTAGCGGGACAGAATCAGCCCCAGCATTTT. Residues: CASSVAGQNQPQHF.

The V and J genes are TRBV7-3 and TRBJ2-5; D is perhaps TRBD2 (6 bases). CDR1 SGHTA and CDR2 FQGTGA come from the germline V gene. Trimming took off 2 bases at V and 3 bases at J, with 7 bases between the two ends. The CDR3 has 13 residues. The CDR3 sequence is CASSLGGEETQYF. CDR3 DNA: TGTGCCAGCAGCTTAGGCGGGGAAGAGACCCAGTACTTC.

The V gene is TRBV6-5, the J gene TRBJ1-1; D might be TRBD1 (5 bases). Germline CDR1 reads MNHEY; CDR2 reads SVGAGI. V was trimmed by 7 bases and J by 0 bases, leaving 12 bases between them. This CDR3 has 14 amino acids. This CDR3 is CASTQQGVNTEAFF. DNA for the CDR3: TGTGCCAGCACCCAACAAGGGGTGAACACTGAAGCTTTCTTT.

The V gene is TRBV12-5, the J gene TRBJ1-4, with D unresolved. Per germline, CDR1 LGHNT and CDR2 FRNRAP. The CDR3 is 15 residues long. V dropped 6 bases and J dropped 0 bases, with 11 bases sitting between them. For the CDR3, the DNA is TGTGCTAGTGGGAAACAGTTTGCAACTAATGAAAAACTGTTTTTT. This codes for CASGKQFATNEKLFF.

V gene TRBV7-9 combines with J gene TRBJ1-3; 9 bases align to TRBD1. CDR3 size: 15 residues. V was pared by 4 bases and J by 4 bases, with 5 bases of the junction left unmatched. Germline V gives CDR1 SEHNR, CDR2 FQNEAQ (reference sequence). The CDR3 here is CASSSGTGRGNTIYF. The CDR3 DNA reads TGTGCCAGCAGCTCCGGGACAGGGAGGGGAAACACCATATATTTT.

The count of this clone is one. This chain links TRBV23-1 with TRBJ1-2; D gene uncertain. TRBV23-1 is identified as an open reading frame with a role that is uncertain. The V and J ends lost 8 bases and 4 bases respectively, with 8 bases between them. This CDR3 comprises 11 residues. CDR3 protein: CASGRPYGYTF. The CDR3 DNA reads TGCGCCAGCGGCAGGCCCTATGGCTACACCTTC.

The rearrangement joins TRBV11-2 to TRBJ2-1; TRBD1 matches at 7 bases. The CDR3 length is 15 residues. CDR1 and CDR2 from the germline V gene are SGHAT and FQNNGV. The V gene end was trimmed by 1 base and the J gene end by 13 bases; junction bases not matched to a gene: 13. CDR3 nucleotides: TGTGCCAGCAGCTTAGCATCCGGGACAGCATATTTACAGTTCTTC. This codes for CASSLASGTAYLQFF.

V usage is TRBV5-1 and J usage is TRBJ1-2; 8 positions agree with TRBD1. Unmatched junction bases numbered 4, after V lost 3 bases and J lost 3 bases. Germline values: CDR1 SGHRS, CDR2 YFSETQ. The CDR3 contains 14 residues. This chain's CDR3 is CASSSGGADYGYTF. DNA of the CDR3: TGCGCCAGCAGCTCAGGGGGCGCCGACTATGGCTACACCTTC.